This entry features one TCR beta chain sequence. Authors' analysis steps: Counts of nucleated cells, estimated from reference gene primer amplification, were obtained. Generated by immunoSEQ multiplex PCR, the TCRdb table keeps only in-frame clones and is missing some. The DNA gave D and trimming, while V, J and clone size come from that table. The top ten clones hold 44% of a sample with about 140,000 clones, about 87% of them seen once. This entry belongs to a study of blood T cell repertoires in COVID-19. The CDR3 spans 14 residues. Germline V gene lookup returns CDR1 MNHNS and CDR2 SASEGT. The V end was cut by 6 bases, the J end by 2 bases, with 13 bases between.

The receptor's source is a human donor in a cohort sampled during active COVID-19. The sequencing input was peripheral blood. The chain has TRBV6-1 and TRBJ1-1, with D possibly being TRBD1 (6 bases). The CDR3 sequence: CASRQGRGNTEAFF. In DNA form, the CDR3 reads TGTGCCAGCAGGCAGGGGAGGGGAAACACTGAAGCTTTCTTT.